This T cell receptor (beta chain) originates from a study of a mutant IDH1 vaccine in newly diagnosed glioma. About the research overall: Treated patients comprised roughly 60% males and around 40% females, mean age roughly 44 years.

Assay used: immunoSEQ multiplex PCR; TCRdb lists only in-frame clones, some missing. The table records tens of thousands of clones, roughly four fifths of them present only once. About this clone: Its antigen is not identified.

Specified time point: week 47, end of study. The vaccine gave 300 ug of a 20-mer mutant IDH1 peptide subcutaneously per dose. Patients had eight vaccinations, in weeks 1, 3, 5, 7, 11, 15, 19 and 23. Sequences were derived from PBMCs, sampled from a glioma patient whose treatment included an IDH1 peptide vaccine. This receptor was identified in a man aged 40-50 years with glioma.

The CDR3 loop is CASSVSRGGNTIYF. The CDR3 bases are TGTGCCAGCAGCGTAAGTCGTGGAGGGAACACCATATATTTT. The chain is built from TRBV9 and TRBJ1-3; D unresolved. Germline values: CDR1 SGDLS, CDR2 YYNGEE. Between the trimmed V and J ends, which lost 1 base and 7 bases, there was a span of 12 bases. This CDR3 spans 14 amino acids.